The 20 T cell receptor beta chains listed next were all sequenced from one sample in a study of blood T cell repertoires in COVID-19. Clones were sequenced by immunoSEQ multiplex PCR, and TCRdb holds only the in-frame ones, with some missing. The sample includes some 260,000 clones, about four fifths of them seen just once. Sequencing was carried out using peripheral blood. The source of these receptors is an elderly man with acute or convalescent COVID-19.

The gene calls are TRBV7-8 and TRBJ2-7; TRBD1 might be the D (6 bases). The V gene lost 4 bases and the J gene lost 7 bases, with 14 bases spanning the gap. CDR1 and CDR2 (germline): SGHVS, FQNEAQ. The CDR3 runs to 13 residues. Here the CDR3 reads CASSSQTGMEQYF. The CDR3 coding sequence is TGTGCCAGCAGCTCCCAGACAGGAATGGAGCAGTACTTC.

V usage is TRBV7-2 and J usage is TRBJ2-7, with TRBD1 identical over 8 bases. CDR1 is SGHTA and CDR2 is FQGNSA in the germline V gene. V gave up 1 base and J gave up 5 bases; unmatched junction bases: 10. The CDR3 is 16 amino acids. The CDR3 DNA reads as TGTGCCAGCAGCTTAGGACCCGACAGGGGTTTCCACGAGCAGTACTTC. The encoded protein is CASSLGPDRGFHEQYF.

The chain joins TRBV2 to TRBJ1-5; D uncertain. Germline V gene data show CDR1 as SNHLY and CDR2 as FYNNEI. The CDR3 spans 12 residues. The V and J ends lost 6 bases and 3 bases respectively, with 6 bases between them. The CDR3 is CASSQSNQPQHF. The CDR3 DNA reads as TGTGCCAGCAGCCAGTCCAATCAGCCCCAGCATTTT.

This chain joins TRBV30 and TRBJ1-5; tentatively, D is TRBD1 (5 bases). The CDR3 consists of 13 residues. The germline V gene has CDR1 GTSNPN and CDR2 SVGIG (reference sequence). V gave up 2 bases and J gave up 6 bases, with 11 bases separating them. CDR3 sequence reads: CAWSPTGGQPQHF. CDR3 bases: TGTGCCTGGAGTCCCACCGGGGGTCAGCCCCAGCATTTT.

This clone was picked up a small number of times. V is TRBV27 and J is TRBJ2-7; 14 nucleotides line up with TRBD2. Germline CDR1 is MNHEY and CDR2 is SMNVEV (reference sequence). The CDR3 is 16 amino acids. V trimming: 5 bases; J trimming: 6 bases; junction bases outside the gene matches: 9. The CDR3, as DNA: TGTGCCAGCAGTGCCTCTCCGGGACTAGCGGGAGCCGAGCAGTACTTC. Its translation is CASSASPGLAGAEQYF.

The chain has TRBV2 and TRBJ1-2, with D perhaps matching TRBD1 (5 bases). Trimming cost V 11 bases and J 3 bases, with 19 bases left between them. This CDR3 is built from 14 residues. CDR1 is SNHLY and CDR2 is FYNNEI in the germline V gene. CDR3: CAGHGQGWDYGYTF. DNA of the CDR3: TGTGCCGGCCACGGACAAGGGTGGGACTATGGCTACACCTTC.

The V call is TRBV28, the J call TRBJ2-7; 8 nucleotides match TRBD1. The length of the CDR3 is 15 residues. J lost 5 bases, V lost 6 bases, and 12 bases had no gene match. Germline CDR1 is MDHEN and CDR2 is SYDVKM. The CDR3 sequence: CASSPGDRRRDEQYF. The CDR3, as DNA: TGTGCCAGCAGCCCTGGGGACAGGCGGAGGGACGAGCAGTACTTC.

This clone was seen a single time. The chain joins TRBV7-9 to TRBJ2-1; 9 bases map to TRBD1. Losses at the gene ends were 6 bases for V and 5 bases for J; bases not matched to a gene: 17. There are 18 residues in the CDR3. Germline CDR1 SEHNR, CDR2 FQNEAQ (reference sequence). This CDR3 is CASSYKQGAKHLHNEQFF. Here the CDR3 DNA reads TGTGCCAGCAGTTATAAACAGGGGGCGAAGCACCTCCACAATGAGCAGTTCTTC.

J is TRBJ2-7 and V is TRBV2; TRBD1 is a possible D gene (5 bases). The CDR3 is 12 amino acids. The germline gives CDR1 SNHLY, CDR2 FYNNEI. V dropped 6 bases and J dropped 2 bases, with 8 bases sitting between them. The CDR3, as DNA: TGTGCCAGCAGCAGGGCCGCCTACGAGCAGTACTTC. This encodes CASSRAAYEQYF.

This chain's CDR3 is CASKTGGSSNQPQHF. The CDR3 DNA is TGCGCCAGCAAGACAGGGGGAAGTAGCAATCAGCCCCAGCATTTT. V and J are TRBV10-2 and TRBJ1-5; 9 bases line up with TRBD1. Germline V gene data show CDR1 as WSHSY and CDR2 as SAAADI. The CDR3 covers 15 residues. With V trimmed by 7 bases and J by 0 bases, 4 bases remained unmatched.

This chain connects TRBV20-1 to TRBJ2-3, with 7 bases matching TRBD2. Looked up from germline, CDR1 is DFQATT and CDR2 is SNEGSKA (reference sequence). The J segment lost 3 bases and the V segment lost 3 bases, leaving 6 bases of the junction unmatched. CDR3 length equals 14 residues. The CDR3 DNA is TGCAGTGCTAGTGAGCGGGGAGATACAGATACGCAGTATTTT. This sequence encodes CSASERGDTDTQYF.

The genes are TRBV19 and TRBJ1-1; 9 nucleotides line up with TRBD1. V shed 7 bases, J shed 1 base, and the junction held 13 bases outside the gene matches. This CDR3 spans 17 amino acids. The germline gives CDR1 LNHDA, CDR2 SQIVND (reference sequence). The CDR3 sequence: CASTPGTGRRSNTEAFF. CDR3 DNA sequence: TGTGCCAGTACCCCCGGGACAGGGAGAAGATCGAACACTGAAGCTTTCTTT.

The chain recombines TRBV18 with TRBJ2-7; TRBD2 matches 8 bases. After removal of 0 bases from V and 4 bases from J, the junction contained 11 bases not matched to a gene. The CDR3 covers 17 residues. CDR1 KGHSH and CDR2 LQKENI come from the germline V gene. CDR3 in amino acids: CASSPPKAGGGRYEQYF. The CDR3 bases are TGTGCCAGCTCACCACCGAAAGCCGGGGGGGGGAGGTACGAGCAGTACTTC.

V is TRBV28 and J is TRBJ2-7; TRBD1 is a possible D gene (5 bases). V lost 6 bases to trimming and J lost 8 bases, with 17 bases between them. Per germline, CDR1 MDHEN and CDR2 SYDVKM. The CDR3 spans 13 residues. The CDR3 DNA is TGTGCCAGCAGCTACCCCACCGACAGCAAGCAGTACTTC. It is translated as CASSYPTDSKQYF.

Written as DNA, the CDR3 is TGTGCCAGCACCACAGGGGCCTACGAGCAGTACTTC. The encoded protein is CASTTGAYEQYF. This chain joins TRBV6-5 and TRBJ2-7; 7 nucleotides line up with TRBD1. The germline V gene has CDR1 MNHEY and CDR2 SVGAGI. The CDR3 loop spans 12 amino acids. J was trimmed by 2 bases and V by 7 bases; bases with no gene match: 2.

The chain joins TRBV6-4 to TRBJ2-3; 9 nucleotides align to TRBD1. Germline trimming cut 5 bases from V and 6 bases from J; bases unmatched to any gene: 3. CDR3 length: 13 residues. In germline, CDR1 is MRHNA, CDR2 SNTAGT. CDR3 sequence: CASSRDREDTQYF. CDR3 sequence (DNA): TGTGCCAGCAGTCGGGACAGGGAGGATACGCAGTATTTT.

This chain uses TRBV25-1 with TRBJ1-1; 7 bases are a match to TRBD1. CDR3 size: 14 residues. The trim removed 4 bases at V and 9 bases at J, leaving 11 bases unmatched. Germline lookup yields CDR1 MGHDK and CDR2 SYGVNS. CDR3 nucleotide sequence: TGTGCCAGCAGTGGTTACCGGGACAGCTCAAAAGCTTTCTTT. Translating gives CASSGYRDSSKAFF.

This chain joins TRBV27 and TRBJ1-1; 7 bases map to TRBD1. This CDR3 is built from 15 residues. With 4 bases clipped from V and 1 base from J, the junction kept 6 bases outside the gene matches. CDR1 is MNHEY, CDR2 SMNVEV, per germline (reference sequence). CDR3 sequence (DNA): TGTGCCAGCAGTTCAATCCGACAGGGGAACACTGAAGCTTTCTTT. This sequence encodes CASSSIRQGNTEAFF.

This chain joins TRBV15 and TRBJ1-6, with 10 bases identical to TRBD1. Trimming cost V 3 bases and J 9 bases; bases outside gene matches: 5. CDR1 and CDR2 (germline): LNHNV, YYDKDF (reference sequence). CDR3 length equals 15 residues. The CDR3 sequence is CATSRRTGGSSPLHF. The CDR3 nucleotides read TGTGCCACCAGCAGGAGGACAGGGGGTTCTTCACCCCTCCACTTT.

The chain has TRBV5-1 and TRBJ2-1; 11 nucleotides line up with TRBD2. The junction had 10 bases not matched to a gene; V was cut back by 4 bases and J by 7 bases. The CDR3 loop spans 16 amino acids. CDR1 and CDR2 from the germline V gene are SGHRS and YFSETQ. The CDR3: CASSPVETSGENEQFF. CDR3 sequence (DNA): TGCGCCAGCAGCCCGGTGGAGACTAGCGGGGAGAATGAGCAGTTCTTC.